This TCR beta chain was observed in a study of shared clonotypes between healthy human individuals. Some clones are missing from TCRdb's copy, which holds only in-frame ones; the method was immunoSEQ multiplex PCR. The sample contains approximately 350,000 clones, over 65% of which appear only once. Trimming removed 1 base at V and 5 bases at J, with 12 bases between. Germline V lookup: CDR1 ENHRY, CDR2 SYGVKD. The CDR3 is made up of 15 amino acids. This clone occurred many times. Material for sequencing was memory CD4+ T cells sorted from blood. Subset of the sample: CD45RA-negative fraction. The genes are TRBV10-3 and TRBJ2-1; D might be TRBD1 (6 bases). The receptor comes from a man younger than 45 in good health. CDR3 sequence (DNA): TGTGCCATCAGTGAGTTGGGACAACCTAACAATGAGCAGTTCTTC. Amino acids: CAISELGQPNNEQFF.